The 20 T cell receptor beta chains below come from one sample, sequenced in a study of response to subunit inactivated influenza vaccine. TCRdb reprocessed the RT-PCR reads via MiXCR and lists one record per CDR3 protein. The sample consists of about 500,000 distinct CDR3 sequences, approximately 16% of them appearing once. The sample here was CD4+ T cells sorted from PBMCs, taken about 24 months after vaccination. The receptors originated from a man aged 50 to 69 who received an inactivated influenza vaccine.

V and J are TRBV20-1 and TRBJ1-6; 9 bases match TRBD1. Trimming cost V 3 bases and J 10 bases; bases outside gene matches: 13. The CDR3 spans 16 residues. Germline V gives CDR1 DFQATT, CDR2 SNEGSKA (reference sequence). The CDR3 nucleotides read TGCAGTGCTAGGGATGACATACAGGGGGCTCGATCACCCCTCCACTTT. It yields the protein CSARDDIQGARSPLHF.

This clonotype appeared a few times. V usage is TRBV20-1 and J usage is TRBJ2-5; D gene unclear. The CDR3 is 14 amino acids. Trimming removed 0 bases at V and 5 bases at J, with 13 bases between. Germline CDR1 DFQATT, CDR2 SNEGSKA (reference sequence). CDR3 amino acids: CSARDPGLRETQYF. The CDR3 DNA reads TGCAGTGCTAGAGACCCCGGTCTCCGGGAGACCCAGTACTTC.

The CDR3 bases are TGTGCCAGCAGCAGAAGCGGGGGAATCACCGGGGAGCTGTTTTTT. Protein product: CASSRSGGITGELFF. The chain carries TRBV11-3 and TRBJ2-2, with 8 positions matching TRBD2. Germline values: CDR1 SGHNT, CDR2 YENEEA. V was pared by 5 bases and J by 4 bases, with 6 bases of the junction left unmatched. There are 15 residues in the CDR3. Based on the CDR3 plus reference TRBV11-3 and TRBJ2-2, the full variable domain is EAGVVQSPRYKIIEKKQPVAFWCNPISGHNTLYWYLQNLGQGPELLIRYENEEAVDDSQLPKDRFSAERLKGVDSTLKIQPAELGDSAVYLCASSRSGGITGELFFGEGSRLTVL.

The rearrangement links TRBV5-1 to TRBJ2-3; maybe TRBD2 (6 bases). The germline gives CDR1 SGHRS, CDR2 YFSETQ. The CDR3 covers 16 residues. Trimming removed 1 base from V and 0 bases from J, with 12 bases in between. DNA for the CDR3: TGCGCCAGCAGCTTGTCTCTAGCGTATAGCACAGATACGCAGTATTTT. The encoded protein is CASSLSLAYSTDTQYF.

This chain links TRBV11-3 with TRBJ2-1; maybe TRBD2 (7 bases). CDR1 and CDR2 from the germline V gene are SGHNT and YENEEA. V lost 5 bases, J lost 8 bases, and 19 bases lay in between. This CDR3 is built from 15 residues. The CDR3 loop is CASSGRWGGNDEQFF. The CDR3 region has the DNA TGTGCCAGCAGCGGGAGGTGGGGGGGCAACGATGAGCAGTTCTTC.

V and J are TRBV12-3 or TRBV12-4 and TRBJ2-7, with 8 bases that match TRBD2. The CDR3 runs to 13 residues. Trimming took 3 bases from V and 6 from J; bases not matched to a gene: 4. CDR3 nucleotides: TGTGCCAGCAGTTTGCGGGGGGCTGCCGAGCAGTACTTC. This encodes CASSLRGAAEQYF.

This clonotype was counted many times. V gene TRBV10-3 combines with J gene TRBJ1-4, with D maybe TRBD1 (5 bases). V dropped 0 bases and J dropped 6 bases, with 11 bases sitting between them. Germline V gene sequence: CDR1 ENHRY, CDR2 SYGVKD. CDR3 size: 15 residues. CDR3 sequence reads: CAISESGQGHEKLFF. Written as DNA, the CDR3 is TGTGCCATCAGTGAGTCAGGGCAGGGCCATGAAAAACTGTTTTTT.

The chain employs TRBV20-1 and TRBJ2-7, with TRBD2 matching 10 bases. The CDR3 extends over 13 amino acids. Germline V CDR1 and CDR2: DFQATT, SNEGSKA (reference sequence). V lost 5 bases and J lost 3; bases outside the gene matches: 4. The CDR3 sequence is CSAQLAGLYEQYF. CDR3 DNA: TGCAGTGCTCAACTAGCGGGGCTCTACGAGCAGTACTTC.

CDR3 nucleotides: TGCAGCGGCACCGGGACAGGGCCGATTTTGGGGCAGTTCTTC. Its protein is CSGTGTGPILGQFF. The genes are TRBV29-1 and TRBJ2-1; 9 bases fit TRBD1. The CDR3 loop spans 14 amino acids. V was clipped by 7 bases and J by 12 bases; unmatched bases: 16. Germline V gene sequence: CDR1 SQVTM, CDR2 ANQGSEA.

Ten or more counts support this clonotype. The chain links TRBV5-1 to TRBJ2-4, with TRBD1 identical over 7 bases. This CDR3 is 15 amino acids long. Germline loops: CDR1 SGHRS, CDR2 YFSETQ. V lost 4 bases to trimming and J lost 8 bases; unmatched junction nucleotides: 12. For the CDR3, the DNA is TGCGCCAGCAGCATGACCGGGACAGCGCGGGACATTCAGTACTTC. Translating gives CASSMTGTARDIQYF. Full variable domain (remainder filled in from reference TRBV5-1 and TRBJ2-4): KAGVTQTPRYLIKTRGQQVTLSCSPISGHRSVSWYQQTPGQGLQFLFEYFSETQRNKGNFPGRFSGRQFSNSRSEMNVSTLELGDSALYLCASSMTGTARDIQYFGAGTRLSVL.

The V gene is TRBV4-2, the J gene TRBJ1-4; 10 nucleotides line up with TRBD1. The V gene end was trimmed by 4 bases and the J gene end by 0 bases; junction bases not matched to a gene: 14. Germline V gene lookup returns CDR1 LGHNA and CDR2 YNFKEQ. This CDR3 contains 20 residues. CDR3 DNA: TGTGCCAGCAGCCTTTCCAAACGGGGACAGGGGACCGCAACTAATGAAAAACTGTTTTTT. Translation: CASSLSKRGQGTATNEKLFF.

This chain's CDR3 is CASSLTGGGYEQYF. CDR3 nucleotide sequence: TGTGCCAGCAGCTTAACAGGGGGCGGCTACGAGCAGTACTTC. The J gene is TRBJ2-7, the V gene TRBV7-2; 9 nucleotides match TRBD1. The trim removed 2 bases at V and 3 bases at J, leaving 2 bases unmatched. This CDR3 has 14 amino acids. CDR1 and CDR2 from the germline V gene are SGHTA and FQGNSA.

This clonotype was picked up a small number of times. The genes are TRBV21-1 and TRBJ1-4; TRBD1 was called by the table and not checked on the DNA. TRBV21-1 is a pseudogene locus. This CDR3 region has 13 residues. CDR3 in amino acids: CASKTGANEKLFF. DNA for the CDR3: TGTGCCAGCAAGACCGGGGCTAATGAAAAACTGTTTTTT.

The chain employs TRBV9 and TRBJ2-1; 13 positions agree with TRBD2. V gave up 2 bases and J gave up 6 bases; unmatched junction bases: 5. The CDR3 sequence is 16 residues long. Germline CDR1 SGDLS, CDR2 YYNGEE. This chain's CDR3 is CASSVKLAGGVNEQFF. The CDR3 region has the DNA TGTGCCAGCAGCGTCAAACTAGCGGGAGGGGTCAATGAGCAGTTCTTC. Full variable domain (rest looked up from reference TRBV9 and TRBJ2-1): DSGVTQTPKHLITATGQRVTLRCSPRSGDLSVYWYQQSLDQGLQFLIQYYNGEERAKGNILERFSAQQFPDLHSELNLSSLELGDSALYFCASSVKLAGGVNEQFFGPGTRLTVL.

A few counts support this clonotype. V usage is TRBV18 and J usage is TRBJ1-3, with no clear D. Germline V gene lookup returns CDR1 KGHSH and CDR2 LQKENI. This CDR3 has 16 residues. V lost 2 bases, J lost 6 bases, and 17 bases lay in between. The CDR3 nucleotides are TGTGCCAGCTCACCAATTAGCAGCTCCGCGGCAAACACCATATATTTT. Its protein is CASSPISSSAANTIYF.

Written as DNA, the CDR3 is TGTGCCAGCAAAACCGGGACCGTCTCCTACAATGAGCAGTTCTTC. It codes for CASKTGTVSYNEQFF. This chain links TRBV28 with TRBJ2-1; D might be TRBD1 or TRBD2, each matching 5 bases. This CDR3 has 15 residues. V was clipped by 7 bases and J by 0 bases, with 13 bases between them. Germline V CDR1 and CDR2: MDHEN, SYDVKM.

The chain combines TRBV19 with TRBJ2-2; a possible D gene is TRBD1 (6 bases). The CDR3 is 16 amino acids. Germline assignment: CDR1 LNHDA and CDR2 SQIVND (reference sequence). Trimming took off 3 bases at V and 5 bases at J, with 16 bases between the two ends. The CDR3 here is CASSILGAGWTGELFF. DNA for the CDR3: TGTGCCAGTAGTATTCTGGGGGCCGGATGGACCGGGGAGCTGTTTTTT.

The V call is TRBV28, the J call TRBJ2-1; 9 bases map to TRBD1. This CDR3 has 14 amino acids. V lost 7 bases to trimming and J lost 2 bases; unmatched junction nucleotides: 3. The V gene's germline CDR1 is MDHEN and CDR2 SYDVKM. CDR3 sequence (DNA): TGTGCCAGCACCAGGACAGGGGCCTACAATGAGCAGTTCTTC. Its protein is CASTRTGAYNEQFF.

The chain has TRBV3-1 and TRBJ1-6; D not resolved. Trimming took 0 bases from V and 4 from J, leaving 7 bases between them. Germline assignment: CDR1 LGHDT and CDR2 YNNKEL (reference sequence). The CDR3 consists of 15 residues. CDR3 protein: CASSQDQLYNSPLHF. Here the CDR3 DNA reads TGTGCCAGCAGCCAAGATCAGCTGTATAATTCACCCCTCCACTTT.

The chain is built from TRBV3-1 and TRBJ1-6; D may be TRBD1 (6 bases). The germline V gene encodes CDR1 LGHDT and CDR2 YNNKEL (reference sequence). The V end was cut by 8 bases, the J end by 6 bases, with 11 bases between. This CDR3 is built from 13 residues. The CDR3 spells CASSRGANSPLHF. Written as DNA, the CDR3 is TGTGCCAGCTCCCGGGGGGCTAATTCACCCCTCCACTTT.